Following are 22 T cell receptor beta chains from one sample sequenced in a study of shared T cell receptors in the human thymus. The repertoire was sequenced with immunoSEQ multiplex PCR; TCRdb's copy has only in-frame clones and lacks some. Among hundreds of thousands of clones listed, more than 75% were seen once. The data were also submitted as part of a second study, on human thymus T cells.

Sequencing used thymocytes. These TCRs come from a boy under two years old with a congenital heart defect.

The gene calls are TRBV10-2 and TRBJ2-3; TRBD2 matches 7 bases. The germline V gene encodes CDR1 WSHSY and CDR2 SAAADI. J gave up 0 bases and V 3 bases, and 9 bases lay outside the gene matches. The CDR3 totals 17 residues. The CDR3 DNA follows: TGCGCCAGCAGTGAAGGCGAAGAGGGAGGGAGCACAGATACGCAGTATTTT. Translating it yields CASSEGEEGGSTDTQYF.

The CDR3 coding sequence is TGTGCCAGCCGACGGACGGACACCTACGAGCAGTACTTC. Its translation: CASRRTDTYEQYF. V is TRBV6-1 and J is TRBJ2-7; TRBD1 is a possible D gene (5 bases). This CDR3 is 13 amino acids long. The germline V gene encodes CDR1 MNHNS and CDR2 SASEGT. Trimming stripped 8 bases from V and 2 bases from J, with 13 bases between.

The chain employs TRBV10-3 and TRBJ2-7; D is possibly TRBD2 (7 bases). CDR1 and CDR2 from the germline V gene are ENHRY and SYGVKD. With 4 bases removed from V and 2 bases from J, the gap between germline ends came to 18 bases. The CDR3 totals 16 residues. In nucleotides, the CDR3 is TGTGCCATCAGTGGGGGAGGGGGAAAGTGGGCCTACGAGCAGTACTTC. Protein product: CAISGGGGKWAYEQYF.

The V call is TRBV9, the J call TRBJ1-5; 7 positions match TRBD1. Germline values: CDR1 SGDLS, CDR2 YYNGEE. V lost 4 bases and J lost 0; bases outside the gene matches: 10. This CDR3 comprises 17 residues. In DNA, the CDR3 is TGTGCCAGCAGCCCAGGAGGGGACAGCCATAGCAATCAGCCCCAGCATTTT. Amino acid sequence: CASSPGGDSHSNQPQHF.

V and J are TRBV23-1 and TRBJ2-2; 7 bases are a match to TRBD1. TRBV23-1 is labeled an ORF, and its function is uncertain. The CDR3 contains 15 residues. With 11 bases clipped from V and 2 bases from J, the junction kept 11 bases outside the gene matches. The CDR3 spells CAENVRQGNTGELFF. Written as DNA, the CDR3 is TGCGCCGAAAACGTCAGACAGGGAAACACCGGGGAGCTGTTTTTT.

V gene TRBV4-3 combines with J gene TRBJ2-7; TRBD1 matches at 9 bases. Germline values: CDR1 LGHNA, CDR2 YSLEER. V was pared by 3 bases and J by 7 bases, with 22 bases of the junction left unmatched. The CDR3 extends over 19 amino acids. In nucleotides, the CDR3 is TGCGCCAGCAGCCAGTACCAAGGGGACAGGGCCTATAGGGCTAGTGAGCAGTACTTC. Translation gives CASSQYQGDRAYRASEQYF.

The rearrangement joins TRBV5-4 to TRBJ2-7; 10 bases fit TRBD2. From germline, CDR1 is SGHNT and CDR2 YYREEE (reference sequence). The CDR3 contains 16 residues. Germline trimming cut 0 bases from V and 3 bases from J; bases unmatched to any gene: 6. CDR3 sequence: CASSLGSGGAVYEQYF. The CDR3 DNA follows: TGTGCCAGCAGCTTGGGGAGCGGGGGGGCGGTCTACGAGCAGTACTTC.

This chain uses TRBV28 with TRBJ2-1; 12 bases are shared with TRBD2. Trimming at V came to 6 bases and at J to 6 bases, leaving 9 bases not matched to a gene. Germline CDR1 MDHEN, CDR2 SYDVKM. The CDR3 runs 16 residues. CDR3 sequence reads: CASRTRTSGDLNEQFF. The CDR3 DNA reads TGTGCCAGCAGAACACGGACTAGCGGGGACCTCAATGAGCAGTTCTTC.

V gene TRBV27 combines with J gene TRBJ1-4; 9 bases are a match to TRBD1. V was clipped by 4 bases and J by 0 bases; unmatched bases: 6. Germline assignment: CDR1 MNHEY and CDR2 SMNVEV (reference sequence). The CDR3 runs 17 residues. The CDR3 loop is CASSSTGGSATNEKLFF. The CDR3, as DNA: TGTGCCAGCAGTTCCACAGGGGGCTCTGCAACTAATGAAAAACTGTTTTTT.

V usage is TRBV28 and J usage is TRBJ2-1; D might be TRBD2 (5 bases). The length of the CDR3 is 15 residues. CDR1 and CDR2 (germline): MDHEN, SYDVKM. Trimming took off 6 bases at V and 0 bases at J, with 12 bases between the two ends. In DNA, the CDR3 is TGTGCCAGCAGCAGCGGAACCAGCTCCTACAATGAGCAGTTCTTC. Its translation is CASSSGTSSYNEQFF.

The V gene is TRBV30, the J gene TRBJ1-5, with TRBD1 matching over 7 bases. J lost 6 bases, V lost 5 bases, and 10 bases had no gene match. CDR1 GTSNPN and CDR2 SVGIG come from the germline V gene (reference sequence). There are 14 residues in the CDR3. CDR3: CAWGTAGLFQPQHF. The CDR3 bases are TGTGCCTGGGGGACAGCAGGGCTGTTTCAGCCCCAGCATTTT.

The rearrangement joins TRBV7-9 to TRBJ1-3, with D unresolved. The V end was cut by 5 bases, the J end by 0 bases, with 14 bases between. Per the germline V gene, CDR1 is SEHNR and CDR2 is FQNEAQ (reference sequence). The CDR3 has 16 residues. DNA for the CDR3: TGTGCCAGCAGCCCTAGCGTCCCGAGCTCTGGAAACACCATATATTTT. Encoded protein: CASSPSVPSSGNTIYF.

This clone was seen just once. The V call is TRBV10-2, the J call TRBJ2-1, with 11 bases fitting TRBD2. Germline V gene data show CDR1 as WSHSY and CDR2 as SAAADI. The J segment lost 0 bases and the V segment lost 10 bases, leaving 14 bases of the junction unmatched. The CDR3 runs to 18 residues. CDR3 DNA: TGCGCCACCGTACCGGGACTAGCGGCCCGAACCTCCTACAATGAGCAGTTCTTC. Its translation: CATVPGLAARTSYNEQFF.

V and J are TRBV15 and TRBJ2-2; 7 bases line up with TRBD2. The CDR3 contains 15 residues. Germline V gene lookup returns CDR1 LNHNV and CDR2 YYDKDF (reference sequence). V lost 3 bases, J lost 1 base, and 2 bases stayed unmatched. The DNA of the CDR3 is TGTGCCACCAGCAGGACTAGCAAGAACACCGGGGAGCTGTTTTTT. Its translation is CATSRTSKNTGELFF. Together with reference TRBV15 and TRBJ2-2, the CDR3 gives the full variable domain: DAMVIQNPRYQVTQFGKPVTLSCSQTLNHNVMYWYQQKSSQAPKLLFHYYDKDFNNEADTPDNFQSRRPNTSFCFLDIRSPGLGDTAMYLCATSRTSKNTGELFFGEGSRLTVL.

The chain employs TRBV4-1 and TRBJ1-4; 7 bases are a match to TRBD1. The CDR3 sequence is 15 residues long. Germline V gene lookup returns CDR1 MGHRA and CDR2 YSYEKL. Trimming removed 1 base from V and 6 bases from J; junction bases left unmatched: 5. Written as DNA, the CDR3 is TGCGCCAGCAGCCAAGTTTTCAGGGGGGATGAAAAACTGTTTTTT. It yields the protein CASSQVFRGDEKLFF.

This clone has just one count. The chain recombines TRBV6-6 with TRBJ1-4; 7 nucleotides align to TRBD1. The CDR3 spans 14 residues. V dropped 5 bases and J dropped 8; count of bases not matched to a gene: 8. The V gene's germline CDR1 is MNHNY and CDR2 SVGAGI (reference sequence). Here the CDR3 reads CASSSGQVWEKLFF. In nucleotides, the CDR3 is TGTGCCAGCAGTAGCGGACAGGTCTGGGAAAAACTGTTTTTT.

This chain joins TRBV25-1 and TRBJ2-1; tentatively, D is TRBD2 (5 bases). Trimming stripped 8 bases from V and 6 bases from J, with 20 bases between. This CDR3 spans 15 amino acids. Germline CDR1 reads MGHDK; CDR2 reads SYGVNS. For the CDR3, the DNA is TGTGCCAGCCGCCCCATGAGGCTAGGACTCAATGAGCAGTTCTTC. Translation: CASRPMRLGLNEQFF. The entire variable domain, with the rest obtained from reference TRBV25-1 and TRBJ2-1, is as follows: EADIYQTPRYLVIGTGKKITLECSQTMGHDKMYWYQQDPGMELHLIHYSYGVNSTEKGDLSSESTVSRIRTEHFPLTLESARPSHTSQYLCASRPMRLGLNEQFFGPGTRLTVL.

This rearrangement joins TRBV6-1 to TRBJ2-5; TRBD1 aligns across 9 bases. With 0 bases clipped from V and 4 bases from J, the junction kept 15 bases outside the gene matches. CDR1 and CDR2 from the germline V gene are MNHNS and SASEGT. This CDR3 is 19 amino acids long. CDR3 DNA: TGTGCCAGCAGTGAAGCGCTGGGACAGGGAGGGGTAGTAGGAGAGACCCAGTACTTC. Translation: CASSEALGQGGVVGETQYF.

The chain is built from TRBV28 and TRBJ2-3; D is ambiguous. This CDR3 spans 12 amino acids. V was shortened by 5 bases and J by 5 bases, with 8 bases between the two germline ends. Germline V gene sequence: CDR1 MDHEN, CDR2 SYDVKM. CDR3 sequence reads: CASSGSRDTQYF. The CDR3 DNA reads TGTGCCAGCAGTGGTAGTCGAGATACGCAGTATTTT.

Points on this clone: The same CDR3 is also encoded by other DNA sequences in this sample. The rearrangement uses TRBV5-1 and TRBJ2-7, with 11 bases lining up with TRBD1. V shed 4 bases and J 3 bases; nucleotides not matched to a gene: 6. Per the germline V gene, CDR1 is SGHRS and CDR2 is YFSETQ. The CDR3 covers 15 residues. CDR3 residues: CASSQGQGASYEQYF. The CDR3 nucleotides read TGCGCCAGCAGCCAAGGACAGGGGGCGAGCTACGAGCAGTACTTC.

This chain connects TRBV27 to TRBJ2-7; TRBD1 matches 7 bases. The CDR3 runs 15 residues. CDR1 is MNHEY, CDR2 SMNVEV, per germline (reference sequence). V lost 3 bases and J lost 6; bases outside the gene matches: 11. CDR3 protein: CASSFGTDKLGEQYF. The CDR3 DNA reads TGTGCCAGCAGTTTCGGGACAGATAAGCTGGGCGAGCAGTACTTC.

The rearrangement uses TRBV27 and TRBJ1-1; 8 bases map to TRBD1. J was trimmed by 1 base and V by 5 bases; bases with no gene match: 9. The CDR3 runs to 16 residues. The V gene's germline CDR1 is MNHEY and CDR2 SMNVEV (reference sequence). The CDR3 DNA sequence: TGTGCCAGCAGTACAACCAGGACAGGGAAGAACACTGAAGCTTTCTTT. This codes for CASSTTRTGKNTEAFF.